The TCR beta chain under discussion was sequenced for a study of blood T cell repertoires in COVID-19. Using immunoSEQ multiplex PCR, the repertoire was profiled, and TCRdb retains in-frame clones only, with some absent. This table has nearly 250,000 clones, around nine tenths appearing once. CDR1 is SQVTM and CDR2 is ANQGSEA in the germline V gene. CDR3 length: 12 amino acids. With 5 bases clipped from V and 7 bases from J, the junction kept 5 bases outside the gene matches. The source of this sequence is a woman aged 55-70 years who had recovered from COVID-19. The chain carries TRBV29-1 and TRBJ1-2, with TRBD1 identical over 9 bases. Sequenced: peripheral blood. The CDR3 DNA is TGCAGCGTTAATACAGGGGGCTTTGGCTACACCTTC. As protein: CSVNTGGFGYTF.